In this sample, the clone carrying this TCR beta chain turned up many times. The antigen is not known. J was trimmed by 1 base and V by 3 bases; bases with no gene match: 3. CDR3 size: 14 residues. CDR1 is MNHNY, CDR2 SVGAGI, per germline (reference sequence). In the source study's methods: Ranging from about 23,224 to 750,000, TCR counts per sample had a median value of roughly 96,000. A single record per CDR3 protein comes from TCRdb applying MiXCR to the RACE reads. The V and J calls, along with clone size, are taken from TCRdb and not from the paper's own processing. This sample has some 71,000 distinct CDR3 sequences; about a tenth occur once, and the top ten carry around 7%. The data stem from a study of human T cells and chemical hapten exposure. Study context: 2% DPC applied to an approximately 2 cm by approximately 2 cm arm area sensitized donors.

Specified time point: patch test 2, 6 weeks after DPC sensitization. Stated treatment: therapeutic diphenylcyclopropenone sensitization with weekly scalp DPC. Study outcomes and limitations: There were significantly more large CDR3 similarity clusters among expanded TCRs than among controls.

The chain combines TRBV6-6 with TRBJ2-7; 7 positions agree with TRBD1. Sequencing was performed on whole blood, taken in connection with sensitization to the hapten diphenylcyclopropenone (DPC). This clonotype was sampled from a woman aged 50 to 60 with alopecia areata. Some clones in this sample may be carry-over from other donors' samples. The CDR3 sequence: CASSYRGQSYEQYF. The CDR3 DNA is TGTGCCAGCAGTTATAGGGGACAGTCCTACGAGCAGTACTTC.